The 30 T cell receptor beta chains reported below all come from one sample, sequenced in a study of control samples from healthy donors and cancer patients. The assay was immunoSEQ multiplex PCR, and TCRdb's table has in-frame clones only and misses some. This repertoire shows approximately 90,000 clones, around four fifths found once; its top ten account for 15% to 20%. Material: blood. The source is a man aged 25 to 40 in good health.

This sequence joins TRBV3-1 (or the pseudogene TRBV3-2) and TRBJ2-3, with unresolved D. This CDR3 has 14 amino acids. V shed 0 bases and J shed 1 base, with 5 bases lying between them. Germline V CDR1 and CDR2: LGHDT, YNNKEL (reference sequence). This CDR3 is CASSQDHGTDTQYF. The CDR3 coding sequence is TGTGCCAGCAGCCAAGACCACGGCACAGATACGCAGTATTTT.

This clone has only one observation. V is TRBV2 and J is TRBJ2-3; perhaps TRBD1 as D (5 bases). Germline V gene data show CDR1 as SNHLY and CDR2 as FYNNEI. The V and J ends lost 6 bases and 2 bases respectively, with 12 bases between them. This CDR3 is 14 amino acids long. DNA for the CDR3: TGTGCCAGCAGGAAGGGGTTGTCCACAGATACGCAGTATTTT. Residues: CASRKGLSTDTQYF.

The CDR3 loop is CASSADRVTGELFF. CDR3 bases: TGTGCCAGCAGCGCCGACAGAGTCACCGGGGAGCTGTTTTTT. The chain carries TRBV11-2 and TRBJ2-2, with D perhaps matching TRBD1 (5 bases). This CDR3 is 14 amino acids long. The germline CDR1 and CDR2 sequences are SGHAT and FQNNGV. V was trimmed by 5 bases and J by 4 bases, leaving 11 bases between them.

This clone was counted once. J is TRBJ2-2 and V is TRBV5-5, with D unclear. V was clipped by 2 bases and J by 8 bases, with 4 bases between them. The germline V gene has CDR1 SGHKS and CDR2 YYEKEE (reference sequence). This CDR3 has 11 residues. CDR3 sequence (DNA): TGTGCCAGCAGCTTTTTAGGGGAGCTGTTTTTT. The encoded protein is CASSFLGELFF.

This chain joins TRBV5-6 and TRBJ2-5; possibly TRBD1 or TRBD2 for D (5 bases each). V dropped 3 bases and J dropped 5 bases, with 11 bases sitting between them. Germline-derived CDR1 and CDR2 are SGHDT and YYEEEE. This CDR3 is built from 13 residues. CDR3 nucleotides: TGTGCCAGCAGCTACGGGACGACGGAGACCCAGTACTTC. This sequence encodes CASSYGTTETQYF.

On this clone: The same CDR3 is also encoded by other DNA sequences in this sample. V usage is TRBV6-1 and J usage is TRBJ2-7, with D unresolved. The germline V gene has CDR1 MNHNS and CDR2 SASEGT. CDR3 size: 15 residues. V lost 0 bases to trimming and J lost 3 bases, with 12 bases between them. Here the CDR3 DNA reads TGTGCCAGCAGTGAAGCCGGTGACGTACTCTACGAGCAGTACTTC. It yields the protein CASSEAGDVLYEQYF.

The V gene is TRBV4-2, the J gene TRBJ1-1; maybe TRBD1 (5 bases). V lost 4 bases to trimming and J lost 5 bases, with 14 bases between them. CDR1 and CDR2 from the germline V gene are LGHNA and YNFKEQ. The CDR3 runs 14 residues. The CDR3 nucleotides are TGTGCCAGCAGCCCTAGTGGGACGAGGACTGAAGCTTTCTTT. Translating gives CASSPSGTRTEAFF.

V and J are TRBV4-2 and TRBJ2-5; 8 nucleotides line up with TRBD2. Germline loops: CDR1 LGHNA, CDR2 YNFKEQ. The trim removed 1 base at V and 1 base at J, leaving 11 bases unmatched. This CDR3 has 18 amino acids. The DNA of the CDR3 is TGTGCCAGCAGCCAAGGGTGGGGGGCGGGGGGCTTCCAAGAGACCCAGTACTTC. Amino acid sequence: CASSQGWGAGGFQETQYF.

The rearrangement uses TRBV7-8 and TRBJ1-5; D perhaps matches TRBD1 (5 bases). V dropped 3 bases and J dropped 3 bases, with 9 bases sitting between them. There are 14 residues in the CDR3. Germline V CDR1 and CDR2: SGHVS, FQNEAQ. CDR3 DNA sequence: TGTGCCAGCAGCTTGACAGCTAACAATCAGCCCCAGCATTTT. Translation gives CASSLTANNQPQHF.

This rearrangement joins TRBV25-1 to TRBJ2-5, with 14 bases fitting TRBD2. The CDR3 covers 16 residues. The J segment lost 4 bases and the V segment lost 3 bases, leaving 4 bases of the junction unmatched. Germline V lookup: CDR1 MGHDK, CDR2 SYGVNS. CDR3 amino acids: CASSEETSGGAETQYF. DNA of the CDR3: TGTGCCAGCAGTGAGGAGACTAGCGGGGGGGCAGAGACCCAGTACTTC. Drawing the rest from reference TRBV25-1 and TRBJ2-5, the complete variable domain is EADIYQTPRYLVIGTGKKITLECSQTMGHDKMYWYQQDPGMELHLIHYSYGVNSTEKGDLSSESTVSRIRTEHFPLTLESARPSHTSQYLCASSEETSGGAETQYFGPGTRLLVL.

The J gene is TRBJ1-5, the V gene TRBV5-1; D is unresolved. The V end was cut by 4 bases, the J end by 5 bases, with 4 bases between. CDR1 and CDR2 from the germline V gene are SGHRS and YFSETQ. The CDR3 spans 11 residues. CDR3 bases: TGCGCCAGCAGCCCCCATCAGCCCCAGCATTTT. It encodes CASSPHQPQHF.

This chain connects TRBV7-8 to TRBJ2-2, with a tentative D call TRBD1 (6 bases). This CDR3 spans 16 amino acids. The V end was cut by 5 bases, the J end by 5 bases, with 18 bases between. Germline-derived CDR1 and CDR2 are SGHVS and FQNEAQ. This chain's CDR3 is CASSRYEGVGTGELFF. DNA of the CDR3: TGTGCCAGCAGCCGTTATGAGGGGGTAGGAACCGGGGAGCTGTTTTTT.

The CDR3 DNA sequence: TGTGCCAGCACCACCTTGCGGCAGGGTAGCACCTACGAGCAGTACTTC. It yields the protein CASTTLRQGSTYEQYF. The chain combines TRBV28 with TRBJ2-7, with D possibly matching TRBD1 (5 bases). Germline V gives CDR1 MDHEN, CDR2 SYDVKM. Between the trimmed V and J ends, which lost 7 bases and 2 bases, there was a span of 21 bases. The CDR3 contains 16 residues.

The CDR3 sequence: CASSLSPLYLSNTGELFF. DNA for the CDR3: TGTGCCAGCAGTTTATCCCCCCTTTATTTATCGAACACCGGGGAGCTGTTTTTT. The chain combines TRBV28 with TRBJ2-2; D uncertain. The germline CDR1 and CDR2 sequences are MDHEN and SYDVKM. The CDR3 contains 18 residues. The V end was cut by 1 base, the J end by 0 bases, with 15 bases between.

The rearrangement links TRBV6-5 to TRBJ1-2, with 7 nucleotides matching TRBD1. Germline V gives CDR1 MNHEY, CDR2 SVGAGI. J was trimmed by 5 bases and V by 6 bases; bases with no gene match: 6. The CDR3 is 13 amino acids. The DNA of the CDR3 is TGTGCCAGCAGCCGGGACAGCTGGTATGGCTACACCTTC. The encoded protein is CASSRDSWYGYTF.

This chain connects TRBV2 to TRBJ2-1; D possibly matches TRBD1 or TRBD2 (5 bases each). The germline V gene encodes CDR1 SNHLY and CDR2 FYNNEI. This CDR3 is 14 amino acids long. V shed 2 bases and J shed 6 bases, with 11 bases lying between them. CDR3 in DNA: TGTGCCAGCAGTGAATTGGGGACGGCCAATGAGCAGTTCTTC. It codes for CASSELGTANEQFF.

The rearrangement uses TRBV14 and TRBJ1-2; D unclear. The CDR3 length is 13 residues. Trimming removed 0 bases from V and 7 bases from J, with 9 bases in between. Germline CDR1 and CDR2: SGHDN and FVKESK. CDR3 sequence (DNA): TGTGCCAGCAGCCAAGATCTGAGGATTGGCTACACCTTC. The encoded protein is CASSQDLRIGYTF. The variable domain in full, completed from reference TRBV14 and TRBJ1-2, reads EAGVTQFPSHSVIEKGQTVTLRCDPISGHDNLYWYRRVMGKEIKFLLHFVKESKQDESGMPNNRFLAERTGGTYSTLKVQPAELEDSGVYFCASSQDLRIGYTFGSGTRLTVV.

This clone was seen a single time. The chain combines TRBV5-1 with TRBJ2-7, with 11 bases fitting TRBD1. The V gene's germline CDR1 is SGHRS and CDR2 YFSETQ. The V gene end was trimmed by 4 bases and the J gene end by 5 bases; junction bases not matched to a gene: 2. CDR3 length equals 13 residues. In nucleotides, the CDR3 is TGCGCCAGCAGCCGGGGACAGGGGGACGAGCAGTACTTC. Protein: CASSRGQGDEQYF.

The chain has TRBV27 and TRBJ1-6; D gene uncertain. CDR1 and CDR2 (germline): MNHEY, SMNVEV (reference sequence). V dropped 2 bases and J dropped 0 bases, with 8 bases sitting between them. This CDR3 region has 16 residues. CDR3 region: CASSLVDGSYNSPLHF. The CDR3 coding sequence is TGTGCCAGCAGTTTAGTCGACGGCTCCTATAATTCACCCCTCCACTTT.

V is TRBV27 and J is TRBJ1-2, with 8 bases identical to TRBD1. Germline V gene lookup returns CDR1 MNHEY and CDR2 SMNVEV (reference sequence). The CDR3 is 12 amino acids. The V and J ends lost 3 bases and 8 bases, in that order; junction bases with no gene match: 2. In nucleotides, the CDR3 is TGTGCCAGCAGTTTGACAGGGGTAGGCTACACCTTC. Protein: CASSLTGVGYTF.

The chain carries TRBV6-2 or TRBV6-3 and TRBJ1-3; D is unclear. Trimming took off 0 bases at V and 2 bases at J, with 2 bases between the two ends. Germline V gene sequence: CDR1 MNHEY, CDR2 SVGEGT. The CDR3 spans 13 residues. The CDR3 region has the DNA TGTGCCAGCAGTTACTCGACTGGAAACACCATATATTTT. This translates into CASSYSTGNTIYF.

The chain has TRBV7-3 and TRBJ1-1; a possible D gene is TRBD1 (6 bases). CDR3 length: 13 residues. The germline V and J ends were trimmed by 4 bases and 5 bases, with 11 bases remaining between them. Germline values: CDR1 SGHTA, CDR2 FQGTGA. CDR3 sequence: CASSSTGRTEAFF. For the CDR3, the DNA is TGTGCCAGCAGCTCCACAGGGCGAACTGAAGCTTTCTTT.

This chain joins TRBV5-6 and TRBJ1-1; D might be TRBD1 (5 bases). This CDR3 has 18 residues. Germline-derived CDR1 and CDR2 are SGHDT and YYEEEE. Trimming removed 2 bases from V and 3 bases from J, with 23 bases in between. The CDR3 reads CASSLTQGLAPTYTEAFF. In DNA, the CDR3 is TGTGCCAGCAGCTTAACCCAGGGTCTCGCCCCCACGTACACTGAAGCTTTCTTT.

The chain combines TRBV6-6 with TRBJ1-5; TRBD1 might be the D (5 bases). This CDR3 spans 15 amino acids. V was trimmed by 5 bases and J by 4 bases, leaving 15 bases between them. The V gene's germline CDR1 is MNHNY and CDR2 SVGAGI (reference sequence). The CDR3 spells CASSPSGLGNQPQHF. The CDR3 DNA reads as TGTGCCAGCAGTCCCTCGGGACTGGGTAATCAGCCCCAGCATTTT.

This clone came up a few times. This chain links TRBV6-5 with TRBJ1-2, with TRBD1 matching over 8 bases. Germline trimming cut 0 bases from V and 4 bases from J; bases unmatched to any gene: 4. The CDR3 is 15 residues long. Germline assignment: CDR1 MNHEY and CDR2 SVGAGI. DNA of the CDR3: TGTGCCAGCAGTTACTCGGGACAGGCAGGCTATGGCTACACCTTC. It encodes CASSYSGQAGYGYTF.

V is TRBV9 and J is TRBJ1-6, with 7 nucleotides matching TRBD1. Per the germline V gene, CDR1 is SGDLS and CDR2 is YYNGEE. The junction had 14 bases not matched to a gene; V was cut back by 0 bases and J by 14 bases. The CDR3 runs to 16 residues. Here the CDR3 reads CASSVDAGGMTITLHF. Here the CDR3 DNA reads TGTGCCAGCAGCGTAGACGCAGGGGGGATGACAATAACCCTCCACTTT.

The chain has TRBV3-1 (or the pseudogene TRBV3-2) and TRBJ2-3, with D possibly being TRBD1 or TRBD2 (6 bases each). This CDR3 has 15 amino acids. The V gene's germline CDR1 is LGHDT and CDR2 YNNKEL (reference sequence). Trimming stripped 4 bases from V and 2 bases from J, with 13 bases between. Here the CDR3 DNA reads TGTGCCAGCAGCCGAGTCGGGGGCCCCACAGATACGCAGTATTTT. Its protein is CASSRVGGPTDTQYF.

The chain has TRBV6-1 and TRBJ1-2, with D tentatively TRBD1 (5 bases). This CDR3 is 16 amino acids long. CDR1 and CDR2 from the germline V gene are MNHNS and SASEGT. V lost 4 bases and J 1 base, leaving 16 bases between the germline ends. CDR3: CASSGTGTSLNYGYTF. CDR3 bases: TGTGCCAGCAGTGGTACCGGGACGTCCCTTAACTATGGCTACACCTTC.

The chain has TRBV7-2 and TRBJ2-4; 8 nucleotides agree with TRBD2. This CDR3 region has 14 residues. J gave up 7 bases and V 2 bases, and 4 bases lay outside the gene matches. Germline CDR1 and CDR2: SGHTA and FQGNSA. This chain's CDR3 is CASSLPGLGNIQYF. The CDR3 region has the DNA TGTGCCAGCAGCTTACCGGGACTAGGGAACATTCAGTACTTC.

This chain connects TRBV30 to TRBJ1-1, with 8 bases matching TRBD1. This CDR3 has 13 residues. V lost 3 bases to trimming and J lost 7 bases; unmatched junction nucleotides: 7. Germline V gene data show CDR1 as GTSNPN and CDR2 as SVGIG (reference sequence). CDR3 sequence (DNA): TGTGCCTGGAGCCGGGACAGGTTGGGTGAAGCTTTCTTT. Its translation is CAWSRDRLGEAFF.